Presented here are 23 T cell receptor beta chains from one specimen sequenced in a study of blood T cell repertoires in COVID-19. The repertoire was sequenced with immunoSEQ multiplex PCR; TCRdb's copy has only in-frame clones and lacks some. The table lists about 280,000 clones, approximately 85% of them singletons. Sequenced: peripheral blood. Every receptor here comes from a man between 18 and 29 years old with active or convalescent COVID-19.

This clone was seen only once. This sequence joins TRBV5-8 and TRBJ2-6; tentatively, D is TRBD1 (7 bases). Trimming took 5 bases from V and 3 from J, leaving 15 bases between them. The CDR3 is made up of 16 amino acids. Germline lookup yields CDR1 SGHTS and CDR2 YDEGEE. Here the CDR3 reads CASRSRGAVGANVLTF. The CDR3 DNA is TGTGCCAGCAGAAGCAGGGGGGCGGTTGGGGCCAACGTCCTGACTTTC.

V usage is TRBV21-1 and J usage is TRBJ1-2; TRBD1 is the table's D call and was not checked against the DNA. TRBV21-1 constitutes a pseudogene. The CDR3 consists of 11 residues. CDR3 residues: CASSRKAGYTF. The CDR3 DNA follows: TGTGCCAGCTCCAGGAAAGCTGGCTACACCTTC.

This chain uses TRBV7-2 with TRBJ2-1; D is possibly TRBD1 (6 bases). The germline V gene encodes CDR1 SGHTA and CDR2 FQGNSA. There are 18 residues in the CDR3. Trimming pared 2 bases from V and 6 bases from J, leaving 23 bases between. The CDR3 nucleotides are TGTGCCAGCAGCTTAAGGGGGACCCCAGGGGCGGGTATCAATGAGCAGTTCTTC. Translating gives CASSLRGTPGAGINEQFF.

The chain recombines TRBV7-9 with TRBJ1-2; no clear D gene. CDR1 is SEHNR and CDR2 is FQNEAQ in the germline V gene (reference sequence). The CDR3 consists of 13 residues. Trimming stripped 1 base from V and 2 bases from J, with 5 bases between. CDR3 in amino acids: CASSLVLNYGYTF. The CDR3 bases are TGTGCCAGCAGCTTAGTCCTGAACTATGGCTACACCTTC.

V usage is TRBV5-4 and J usage is TRBJ1-2; D not certain. Germline loops: CDR1 SGHNT, CDR2 YYREEE (reference sequence). The CDR3 sequence is 13 residues long. V was pared by 0 bases and J by 8 bases, with 11 bases between. CDR3 DNA sequence: TGTGCCAGCAGCTTGGCGATTTCGGAGGGCTACACCTTC. Translated: CASSLAISEGYTF.

Here the CDR3 DNA reads TGTGCCACCAGCAGAGCCCATACCAGGACAGGATATAGCAATCAGCCCCAGCATTTT. Amino acid sequence: CATSRAHTRTGYSNQPQHF. The J gene is TRBJ1-5, the V gene TRBV15, with 7 nucleotides matching TRBD1. J gave up 0 bases and V 1 base, and 12 bases lay outside the gene matches. Per germline, CDR1 LNHNV and CDR2 YYDKDF (reference sequence). The CDR3 runs 19 residues.

DNA of the CDR3: TGTGCCAGCAGCCGACGAGGGTCCTACGAGCAGTACTTC. This gives the protein CASSRRGSYEQYF. The chain couples TRBV7-7 to TRBJ2-7, with a tentative D call TRBD2 (5 bases). Germline assignment: CDR1 SSHAT and CDR2 FNYEAQ (reference sequence). CDR3 length: 13 residues. Trimming pared 5 bases from V and 1 base from J, leaving 9 bases between.

CDR3 nucleotide sequence: TGTGCCAGCAGCTTACCCCTCGGGACTTTGCAGTTCTTC. This sequence encodes CASSLPLGTLQFF. The chain couples TRBV14 to TRBJ2-1; a weak D match, TRBD2 (6 bases). Per germline, CDR1 SGHDN and CDR2 FVKESK. The V end was cut by 5 bases, the J end by 12 bases, with 17 bases between. CDR3 length: 13 amino acids.

This chain links TRBV5-1 with TRBJ1-1; D may be TRBD1 (6 bases). Trimming cost V 4 bases and J 1 base, with 14 bases left between them. This CDR3 contains 15 residues. CDR1 is SGHRS and CDR2 is YFSETQ in the germline V gene. The CDR3 region has the DNA TGCGCCAGCAGCCCTTACAGGGCGGCGAACACTGAAGCTTTCTTT. This gives the protein CASSPYRAANTEAFF.

J is TRBJ1-1 and V is TRBV5-6; D is unclear. Germline V gene data show CDR1 as SGHDT and CDR2 as YYEEEE. The V and J ends lost 3 bases and 6 bases respectively, with 9 bases between them. This CDR3 is built from 12 residues. CDR3 sequence (DNA): TGTGCCAGCAGCTCTTTCCGAGCTGAAGCTTTCTTT. Translating it yields CASSSFRAEAFF.

CDR3 sequence reads: CASSAEDRGGGYTF. The CDR3 DNA follows: TGTGCCAGCAGCGCGGAGGACAGGGGAGGTGGCTACACCTTC. The gene calls are TRBV9 and TRBJ1-2; TRBD1 matches 9 bases. Trimming took 3 bases from V and 7 from J; bases not matched to a gene: 7. CDR1 and CDR2 (germline): SGDLS, YYNGEE. The CDR3 sequence is 14 residues long.

The V gene is TRBV7-6, the J gene TRBJ2-3; 10 bases are a match to TRBD1. CDR3 length equals 17 residues. The V gene's germline CDR1 is SGHVS and CDR2 FNYEAQ. J lost 0 bases, V lost 4 bases, and 7 bases had no gene match. The chain's CDR3 is CASSSRRDRGSTDTQYF. The CDR3 coding sequence is TGTGCCAGCAGCTCTCGAAGGGACAGGGGTAGCACAGATACGCAGTATTTT.

V gene TRBV7-9 combines with J gene TRBJ2-2; TRBD1 aligns across 10 bases. The V gene end was trimmed by 0 bases and the J gene end by 3 bases; junction bases not matched to a gene: 4. Germline V gene lookup returns CDR1 SEHNR and CDR2 FQNEAQ (reference sequence). The CDR3 is 17 amino acids. The CDR3 loop reads CASSLAIGTGDTGELFF. The CDR3 nucleotides are TGTGCCAGCAGCTTAGCCATTGGGACAGGGGACACCGGGGAGCTGTTTTTT.

The V and J genes are TRBV5-5 and TRBJ2-7; 7 positions match TRBD1. The germline gives CDR1 SGHKS, CDR2 YYEKEE (reference sequence). Germline trimming cut 4 bases from V and 2 bases from J; bases unmatched to any gene: 18. The CDR3 has 18 amino acids. The CDR3 coding sequence is TGTGCCAGCAGCACGCGTCCGTTCGACAGGGAGCCACCCTACGAGCAGTACTTC. This codes for CASSTRPFDREPPYEQYF.

This clone was seen only a few times. The chain has TRBV27 and TRBJ1-5, with D possibly matching TRBD1 (6 bases). CDR3 length: 13 amino acids. Trimming pared 8 bases from V and 6 bases from J, leaving 14 bases between. The germline V gene encodes CDR1 MNHEY and CDR2 SMNVEV (reference sequence). CDR3 sequence reads: CASGTGSVQPQHF. In DNA form, the CDR3 reads TGTGCCAGCGGTACAGGGTCCGTTCAGCCCCAGCATTTT.

The chain combines TRBV5-6 with TRBJ2-7; 10 nucleotides line up with TRBD2. CDR3 length equals 14 residues. V lost 1 base to trimming and J lost 9 bases; unmatched junction nucleotides: 7. CDR1 is SGHDT and CDR2 is YYEEEE in the germline V gene. CDR3 sequence reads: CASSLIAGGLRQYF. The CDR3 nucleotides are TGTGCCAGCAGCTTGATAGCGGGGGGCTTACGGCAGTACTTC.

The V call is TRBV4-3, the J call TRBJ1-4, with D perhaps TRBD1 (6 bases). CDR3 length: 16 residues. Germline loops: CDR1 LGHNA, CDR2 YSLEER. V lost 3 bases and J 5 bases, leaving 16 bases between the germline ends. In DNA, the CDR3 is TGCGCCAGCAGCCACGCCGGGGGGGGCACCAATGAAAAACTGTTTTTT. Translation: CASSHAGGGTNEKLFF.

The CDR3 bases are TGTGCCAGCAGTTCAGGGGGTCGGATCTATGGCTACACCTTC. Its protein product is CASSSGGRIYGYTF. The chain recombines TRBV6-5 with TRBJ1-2, with 7 bases identical to TRBD1. The trim removed 4 bases at V and 4 bases at J, leaving 6 bases unmatched. Germline V gene data show CDR1 as MNHEY and CDR2 as SVGAGI. The CDR3 length is 14 residues.

J is TRBJ2-7 and V is TRBV5-1; TRBD2 aligns across 9 bases. The CDR3 spans 15 residues. Losses at the gene ends were 3 bases for V and 4 bases for J; bases not matched to a gene: 8. Germline values: CDR1 SGHRS, CDR2 YFSETQ. The CDR3: CASSYTGTSIYEQYF. The CDR3 region has the DNA TGCGCCAGCAGCTACACCGGGACTAGCATTTACGAGCAGTACTTC.

This clone was recorded only once. The chain combines TRBV6-2 or TRBV6-3 with TRBJ2-3, with unresolved D. CDR3 size: 14 residues. Germline assignment: CDR1 MNHEY and CDR2 SVGEGT. The V end lost 6 bases, the J end lost 2 bases, and 12 bases lay between the germline ends. CDR3 in DNA: TGTGCCAGCAGCCCCCCACCCTACACAGATACGCAGTATTTT. It translates to CASSPPPYTDTQYF.

The V gene is TRBV7-2, the J gene TRBJ2-1; 13 bases map to TRBD2. This CDR3 contains 15 residues. Germline V lookup: CDR1 SGHTA, CDR2 FQGNSA. V shed 6 bases, J shed 7 bases, and the junction held 6 bases outside the gene matches. In nucleotides, the CDR3 is TGTGCCAGCAGTGCCGGGACTAGCGGGGTAAATGAGCAGTTCTTC. Translating it yields CASSAGTSGVNEQFF.

V is TRBV18 and J is TRBJ1-4; TRBD1 matches 10 bases. The CDR3 length is 14 residues. Looked up from germline, CDR1 is KGHSH and CDR2 is LQKENI. After removal of 4 bases from V and 8 bases from J, the junction contained 4 bases not matched to a gene. The chain's CDR3 is CASSRGQGNEKLFF. The CDR3 nucleotides read TGTGCCAGCTCACGGGGACAGGGGAACGAAAAACTGTTTTTT. Together with reference TRBV18 and TRBJ1-4, the CDR3 gives the full variable domain: NAGVMQNPRHLVRRRGQEARLRCSPMKGHSHVYWYRQLPEEGLKFMVYLQKENIIDESGMPKERFSAEFPKEGPSILRIQQVVRGDSAAYFCASSRGQGNEKLFFGSGTQLSVL.

V usage is TRBV6-1 and J usage is TRBJ1-1; 8 bases fit TRBD1. The ends lost 1 base at V and 7 bases at J; junction bases unmatched: 2. CDR1 is MNHNS and CDR2 is SASEGT in the germline V gene. The CDR3 has 13 amino acids. Here the CDR3 reads CASSEGTGIEAFF. The DNA for the CDR3 is TGTGCCAGCAGTGAAGGGACAGGGATTGAAGCTTTCTTT.